The sample holds a few counts of the clone carrying this TCR beta chain. The J segment lost 5 bases and the V segment lost 7 bases, leaving 9 bases of the junction unmatched. The CDR3 consists of 14 residues. Germline CDR1 is SQVTM and CDR2 is ANQGSEA. This sample stems from a study of blood T cell repertoires in COVID-19. Sequencing used immunoSEQ multiplex PCR; TCRdb keeps in-frame clones, though not all of them. In the table there are 250,000 or so clones, 70% to 90% of which are singletons. Material for sequencing was PBMCs or T cells enriched from blood (not recorded which). This clonotype was sampled from a woman in her 30s with acute COVID-19. This chain uses TRBV29-1 with TRBJ2-1; TRBD1 matches at 9 bases. Here the CDR3 reads CSAGGTGTNNEQFF. DNA of the CDR3: TGCAGCGCTGGGGGGACAGGGACAAACAATGAGCAGTTCTTC.